Each of the 3 T cell receptor beta chains below was sequenced from the same sample in a study of identical twins. TCRdb called the 5' RACE reads again in MiXCR, with one record for every CDR3 protein. Here the sample spans about 1.7 million distinct CDR3 sequences, about 30% being singletons. Sequences were obtained from cord blood. These receptors were obtained from a newborn girl in good health.

On this clonotype: A much more abundant neighbour one base away suggests this may be a read error. The rearrangement links TRBV10-3 to TRBJ2-5; D might be TRBD2 (5 bases). Germline-derived CDR1 and CDR2 are ENHRY and SYGVKD. The V gene lost 2 bases and the J gene lost 11 bases, with 21 bases spanning the gap. This CDR3 spans 15 amino acids. The CDR3 DNA sequence: TGTGCCATCAGTGAGCCGAGGGATAGCGCGAATGAGCAGTACTTC. It codes for CAISEPRDSANEQYF.

This chain links TRBV28 with TRBJ2-6; no clear D gene. Germline assignment: CDR1 MDHEN and CDR2 SYDVKM. Between the trimmed V and J ends, which lost 5 bases and 5 bases, there was a span of 10 bases. This CDR3 is built from 14 residues. The CDR3 is CASSPPRRANVLTF. CDR3 nucleotide sequence: TGTGCCAGCAGTCCACCCCGGAGGGCCAACGTCCTGACTTTC.

This clonotype was seen a single time. The chain uses TRBV3-1 and TRBJ2-1; perhaps D is TRBD1 or TRBD2 (5 bases each). V was cut by 2 bases and J by 11 bases, with 19 bases left in between. CDR3 length equals 15 residues. Germline CDR1 is LGHDT and CDR2 is YNNKEL (reference sequence). CDR3 sequence: CASSQCIPGPPKQFF. Here the CDR3 DNA reads TGTGCCAGCAGCCAATGCATACCGGGGCCGCCTAAGCAGTTCTTC.